The 9 T cell receptor beta chains in this list originate from one sample, sequenced in a study of T-cell reconstitution after alpha-beta-depleted transplantation in children. The TCRbeta library was prepared with unique molecular identifiers. MiXCR was run by TCRdb on the PCR reads, yielding one entry per CDR3 protein. Of 83,000 or so distinct CDR3 sequences listed, 7.5% to 9.5% are singletons. Sequencing used PBMCs from the stem cell graft donor, obtained from the stem cell graft. These receptors were taken from a human donor who donated a stem cell graft to a child with congenital amegakaryocytic thrombocytopenia.

This clonotype has a count of ten or more. The chain is built from TRBV5-1 and TRBJ2-1; D is uncertain. The germline CDR1 and CDR2 sequences are SGHRS and YFSETQ. The V gene lost 3 bases and the J gene lost 10 bases, with 20 bases spanning the gap. The CDR3 covers 15 residues. The CDR3 region is CASSSHAVSNREQFF. CDR3 DNA: TGCGCCAGCAGCTCCCACGCGGTCTCGAACCGAGAGCAGTTCTTC.

The sample holds many counts of this clonotype. The J gene is TRBJ1-3, the V gene TRBV5-1; the D gene is possibly TRBD1 (6 bases). Germline V gene data show CDR1 as SGHRS and CDR2 as YFSETQ. The CDR3 has 17 amino acids. Trimming removed 4 bases at V and 2 bases at J, with 19 bases between. DNA for the CDR3: TGCGCCAGCAGCAAGGGGACAATATCTTCTCCTGGAAACACCATATATTTT. It yields the protein CASSKGTISSPGNTIYF.

This clonotype was picked up many times. V usage is TRBV7-9 and J usage is TRBJ2-5; weak D call: TRBD2 (6 bases). Germline V gene sequence: CDR1 SEHNR, CDR2 FQNEAQ (reference sequence). The ends were cut back, 5 bases at V and 4 bases at J, with 17 bases in the middle. The CDR3 extends over 15 amino acids. The DNA for the CDR3 is TGTGCCAGCAGCCTCCCTAGGGAGGTTGGAGAGACCCAGTACTTC. Translating it yields CASSLPREVGETQYF. Based on the CDR3 plus reference TRBV7-9 and TRBJ2-5, the full variable domain is DTGVSQNPRHKITKRGQNVTFRCDPISEHNRLYWYRQTLGQGPEFLTYFQNEAQLEKSRLLSDRFSAERPKGSFSTLEIQRTEQGDSAMYLCASSLPREVGETQYFGPGTRLLVL.

This clonotype has at least ten counts. This chain joins TRBV30 and TRBJ1-6, with TRBD1 matching over 7 bases. The germline CDR1 and CDR2 sequences are GTSNPN and SVGIG (reference sequence). Unmatched junction bases numbered 8, after V lost 5 bases and J lost 10 bases. There are 13 residues in the CDR3. This chain's CDR3 is CAWVTGDGSPLHF. As DNA, the CDR3 is TGTGCCTGGGTAACAGGGGATGGGTCACCCCTCCACTTT.

The table lists this clonotype with a few counts. The J gene is TRBJ2-5, the V gene TRBV2; no firm D call. The CDR3 consists of 11 residues. V lost 7 bases and J 1 base, leaving 4 bases between the germline ends. Per the germline V gene, CDR1 is SNHLY and CDR2 is FYNNEI. The CDR3 DNA is TGTGCCAGCAAGGTCCAAGAGACCCAGTACTTC. It translates to CASKVQETQYF. The full variable domain, in which reference TRBV2 and TRBJ2-5 provide the parts outside the CDR3, is EPEVTQTPSHQVTQMGQEVILRCVPISNHLYFYWYRQILGQKVEFLVSFYNNEISEKSEIFDDQFSVERPDGSNFTLKIRSTKLEDSAMYFCASKVQETQYFGPGTRLLVL.

This clonotype was counted many times. V is TRBV7-6 and J is TRBJ2-5; tentatively, D is TRBD2 (6 bases). V was pared by 1 base and J by 2 bases, with 11 bases between. This CDR3 contains 15 residues. CDR1 SGHVS and CDR2 FNYEAQ come from the germline V gene. CDR3 loop: CASSLEAGSQETQYF. The CDR3 bases are TGTGCCAGCAGCTTAGAGGCGGGGTCTCAAGAGACCCAGTACTTC. Together with reference TRBV7-6 and TRBJ2-5, the CDR3 gives the full variable domain: GAGVSQSPRYKVTKRGQDVALRCDPISGHVSLYWYRQALGQGPEFLTYFNYEAQQDKSGLPNDRFSAERPEGSISTLTIQRTEQRDSAMYRCASSLEAGSQETQYFGPGTRLLVL.

This clonotype was counted many times. The chain employs TRBV5-6 and TRBJ1-4; D might be TRBD1 (5 bases). This CDR3 comprises 14 residues. V was shortened by 4 bases and J by 8 bases, with 15 bases between the two germline ends. In germline, CDR1 is SGHDT, CDR2 YYEEEE. In DNA, the CDR3 is TGTGCCAGCAGCGACCACAACAGGCCCGAAAAACTGTTTTTT. It yields the protein CASSDHNRPEKLFF.

This clonotype showed up many times. The J gene is TRBJ2-7, the V gene TRBV12-3 or TRBV12-4; TRBD1 might be the D (6 bases). The CDR3 sequence is 13 residues long. Trimming removed 4 bases at V and 2 bases at J, with 9 bases between. CDR3 sequence: CASSYGTTYEQYF. CDR3 bases: TGTGCCAGCAGTTATGGGACAACCTACGAGCAGTACTTC.

This clonotype was picked up many times. V is TRBV7-9 and J is TRBJ1-6, with D perhaps matching TRBD1 (5 bases). The V gene's germline CDR1 is SEHNR and CDR2 FQNEAQ (reference sequence). This CDR3 has 12 residues. Trimming took off 6 bases at V and 14 bases at J, with 14 bases between the two ends. CDR3 loop: CASRRDGSSLHF. The CDR3 coding sequence is TGTGCCAGCAGACGGGACGGCTCATCCCTCCACTTT.